The rows below give T cell receptor beta chains drawn from one sample of a study of cytomegalovirus exposure and HLA in healthy donors. Sequenced by immunoSEQ multiplex PCR; TCRdb stores in-frame clones only, minus some. The data hold about 200,000 clones, with over 65% observed a single time. The sequencing input was PBMCs. The origin of the receptors is a young woman in good health and CMV-seronegative. Both conserved end residues are part of each CDR3. A D gene is named only where the DNA matches it firmly. The listing skips clone size in some rows; elsewhere it reads once, few, many or a size class.

CDR3 protein | CDR3 DNA | D gene | V gene | CDR3 length | clone size | J gene
CASSLTSWGGPSTDTQYF | TGCGCCAGCAGCTTGACCTCGTGGGGTGGTCCTTCCACAGATACGCAGTATTTT | - | TRBV5-1 | 18 | - | TRBJ2-3
CASSLAQIHNEQFF | TGTGCCAGCAGCTTGGCCCAAATACACAATGAGCAGTTCTTC | - | TRBV5-4 | 14 | few | TRBJ2-1
CASSRDRGYPYEQYF | TGTGCCAGCTCACGCGACAGGGGCTACCCCTACGAGCAGTACTTC | TRBD1 | TRBV18 | 15 | - | TRBJ2-7
CASSFRTSGSLSYEQYF | TGCGCCAGCAGCTTCCGGACTAGCGGGAGCCTCTCCTACGAGCAGTACTTC | TRBD2 | TRBV5-1 | 17 | - | TRBJ2-7
CASSRDRLRYEQYF | TGTGCCAGCAGCCGCGACAGACTTCGCTACGAGCAGTACTTC | - | TRBV27 | 14 | - | TRBJ2-7
CASSFGTGAEQFF | TGTGCCAGCAGTTTTGGAACGGGGGCTGAGCAGTTCTTC | - | TRBV28 | 13 | - | TRBJ2-1
CASSYVAGGYTDTQYF | TGTGCCAGCAGTTATGTCGCGGGAGGGTACACAGATACGCAGTATTTT | TRBD2 | TRBV6-5 | 16 | - | TRBJ2-3
CSVLSGTEAFF | TGCAGCGTTTTATCGGGGACTGAAGCTTTCTTT | - | TRBV29-1 | 11 | - | TRBJ1-1
CASSQGGAGELFF | TGTGCCAGCAGCCAAGGAGGGGCCGGGGAGCTGTTTTTT | - | TRBV14 | 13 | - | TRBJ2-2
CASSPTGNEQFF | TGTGCCAGCAGCCCGACAGGGAATGAGCAGTTCTTC | TRBD1 | TRBV7-3 | 12 | - | TRBJ2-1
CASSVTGNTEAFF | TGTGCCAGCAGTGTTACAGGGAATACTGAAGCTTTCTTT | - | TRBV27 | 13 | few | TRBJ1-1
CASTSTGVVYGYTF | TGTGCCAGCACATCCACAGGGGTGGTCTATGGCTACACCTTC | TRBD1 | TRBV28 | 14 | - | TRBJ1-2
CASSFRAGGADTQYF | TGTGCCAGCAGTTTTAGGGCGGGAGGAGCCGATACGCAGTATTTT | TRBD2 | TRBV27 | 15 | - | TRBJ2-3
CASSQPWDSSGNTIYF | TGCGCCAGCAGCCAACCCTGGGACAGCTCTGGAAACACCATATATTTT | TRBD1 | TRBV4-1 | 16 | few | TRBJ1-3